This is a list of T cell receptor beta chains from one sample in a study of T cell repertoires in cytomegalovirus infection. TCRdb redid the calling of the reads with MiXCR, one entry per CDR3 protein. The sample holds 250,000 to 350,000 distinct CDR3 sequences; about 25% are singletons and the top ten take around 13%. The source material was PBMCs. Source of these receptors: a human donor in good health (CMV status not recorded). Some clones in this sample may be carry-over from other donors' samples. Each CDR3 is given with its conserved first and last residue. A D gene is named only where the DNA matches it firmly. Clone size is stated in some rows and not others, as once, few, many or a class when expanded.

V gene,J gene,clone size,D gene,CDR3 protein,CDR3 DNA
TRBV7-3,TRBJ1-6,.,TRBD1,CASSLQGAHNSPLHF,TGTGCCAGCAGCTTACAGGGGGCCCATAATTCACCCCTCCACTTT
TRBV20-1,TRBJ1-1,.,.,CSGANQNTEAFF,TGCAGTGGTGCAAACCAAAACACTGAAGCTTTCTTT
TRBV28,TRBJ2-5,many,.,CASNLEGQQETQYF,TGTGCCAGCAACCTCGAGGGGCAACAAGAGACCCAGTACTTC
TRBV28,TRBJ1-6,many,TRBD1,CASRLGGGDNSPLHF,TGTGCCAGCAGACTAGGGGGCGGAGATAATTCACCCCTCCACTTT
TRBV5-1,TRBJ2-1,.,TRBD2,CASTYTQGLSGGSF,TGCGCCAGCACCTACACACAGGGACTAAGCGGGGGGAGTTTC
TRBV6-5,TRBJ1-5,few,TRBD1,CASCPQGIRNQPQHF,TGTGCCAGCTGCCCACAGGGGATTCGCAATCAGCCCCAGCATTTT
TRBV6-5,TRBJ1-6,.,TRBD1,CASSPRTGMGNSPLHF,TGTGCCAGCAGTCCCCGGACAGGGATGGGTAATTCACCCCTCCACTTT
TRBV5-5,TRBJ2-7,few,TRBD1,CASSHRGASYEQYF,TGTGCCAGCAGCCACAGGGGAGCGAGCTACGAGCAGTACTTC
TRBV6-5,TRBJ1-1,few,TRBD1,CASSYSGQSNTEAFF,TGTGCCAGCAGTTACTCGGGACAGTCGAACACTGAAGCTTTCTTT
TRBV28,TRBJ2-7,many,.,CASSSQDPGHNFNEQYF,TGTGCCAGCAGTTCTCAGGACCCGGGACACAACTTCAACGAGCAGTACTTC
TRBV7-8,TRBJ2-7,few,TRBD2,CASSLRGLVDYEQYF,TGTGCCAGCAGCCTCCGAGGACTAGTCGACTACGAGCAGTACTTC
TRBV7-2,TRBJ1-1,many,TRBD1,CASSVQGEGTEAFF,TGTGCCAGCAGCGTACAGGGGGAAGGCACTGAAGCTTTCTTT
TRBV28,TRBJ1-5,.,.,CASTARMDSRQYSNQPQHF,TGTGCCAGCACCGCCAGGATGGACAGCCGCCAGTATAGCAATCAGCCCCAGCATTTT
TRBV20-1,TRBJ1-1,.,.,CSARGRMNTEAFF,TGCAGTGCTAGGGGCAGAATGAACACTGAAGCTTTCTTT
TRBV7-6,TRBJ2-3,.,.,CASSTSTDTQYF,TGTGCCAGCAGTACTAGCACAGATACGCAGTATTTT
TRBV20-1,TRBJ2-5,.,.,CSAREWFETQYF,TGCAGTGCTAGAGAGTGGTTCGAGACCCAGTACTTC
TRBV12-3/TRBV12-4,TRBJ2-1,few,.,CASSFYPYNEQFF,TGTGCCAGCAGTTTTTATCCCTACAATGAGCAGTTCTTC
TRBV6-1,TRBJ2-7,few,.,CASSDPSLYEQYF,TGTGCCAGCAGTGACCCCTCTCTGTACGAGCAGTACTTC
TRBV18,TRBJ1-4,.,.,CASSPLRETNEKLFF,TGTGCCAGCTCACCCCTCAGAGAAACTAATGAAAAACTGTTTTTT
TRBV24-1,TRBJ2-7,.,.,CATSDPGIGDYEQYF,TGTGCCACCAGTGACCCAGGGATCGGGGATTACGAGCAGTACTTC
TRBV7-2,TRBJ2-1,.,TRBD2,CASSFTASGSGEQFF,TGTGCCAGCAGCTTTACGGCTAGCGGGAGTGGTGAGCAGTTCTTC
TRBV7-9,TRBJ1-6,.,.,CASSLPGNNSPLHF,TGTGCCAGCAGCTTACCAGGGAATAATTCACCCCTCCACTTT
TRBV6-9,TRBJ2-1,.,TRBD2,CATSDSGRAWQKEQFF,TGTGCCACCAGTGATTCTGGGAGGGCCTGGCAGAAGGAGCAGTTCTTC
TRBV5-1,TRBJ1-4,few,TRBD1,CASSSISGTGSEKLFF,TGCGCCAGCAGCTCTATCTCCGGGACAGGGTCGGAAAAACTGTTTTTT
TRBV19,TRBJ2-2,.,TRBD1,CASRTQGAATGELFF,TGTGCCAGTAGGACACAGGGGGCTGCCACCGGGGAGCTGTTTTTT
TRBV28,TRBJ2-1,.,.,CASSRTLSSYNEQFF,TGTGCCAGCAGCCGGACGCTGAGCTCCTACAATGAGCAGTTCTTC
TRBV4-3,TRBJ1-5,few,.,CASSQGFGSPQHF,TGCGCCAGCAGCCAAGGCTTCGGCTCGCCCCAGCATTTT
TRBV12-3/TRBV12-4,TRBJ1-3,.,.,CASSLVVGGQGNTIYF,TGTGCCAGCAGTTTAGTCGTGGGGGGGCAAGGAAACACCATATATTTT
TRBV7-2,TRBJ2-1,many,.,CASSLNVYNEQFF,TGTGCCAGCAGCTTAAACGTTTACAATGAGCAGTTCTTC
TRBV28,TRBJ1-5,.,TRBD1,CASSLRGPNQPQHF,TGTGCCAGCAGCCTCAGGGGGCCAAATCAGCCCCAGCATTTT
TRBV5-1,TRBJ1-4,few,.,CASSFSTGSTNEKLFF,TGCGCCAGCAGCTTTTCTACAGGGTCAACTAATGAAAAACTGTTTTTT
TRBV19,TRBJ2-5,.,.,CASSMVGDGPQETQYF,TGTGCCAGTAGTATGGTTGGAGACGGACCCCAAGAGACCCAGTACTTC
TRBV29-1,TRBJ2-4,.,TRBD1,CSVTGDRGSQLNIQYF,TGCAGCGTAACCGGGGACAGGGGGAGCCAACTAAACATTCAGTACTTC
TRBV7-2,TRBJ2-1,many,TRBD2,CASSTRAGGGYNEQFF,TGTGCCAGCAGCACGCGCGCCGGGGGGGGATACAATGAGCAGTTCTTC
TRBV5-5,TRBJ2-1,.,.,CASKDNNEQFF,TGTGCCAGCAAGGATAACAATGAGCAGTTCTTC
TRBV6-6,TRBJ1-5,.,.,CASSYSKLGRPQHF,TGTGCCAGCAGTTACTCGAAGCTAGGGCGGCCCCAGCATTTT
TRBV24-1,TRBJ2-1,few,TRBD2,CATSDLSELAGAEQFF,TGTGCCACCAGTGATTTGAGTGAACTAGCGGGAGCCGAGCAGTTCTTC